Listed here are 13 T cell receptor beta chains from one sample, sequenced in a study of metastatic and nonmetastatic thyroid tumors. Until they underwent thyroid surgery, no patient had received any treatment. TCRdb recomputed clones from the PCR reads via MiXCR. The profile shows around 42,000 clones, more than 9.5% of them singletons. The sample comprised blood. These receptor sequences come from a female donor with papillary thyroid cancer or a benign thyroid nodule (not recorded which). Some clones in this sample may be carry-over from other donors' samples.

This clone was counted between two and nine times. The chain uses TRBV28 and TRBJ1-1; D is possibly TRBD1 (5 bases). The CDR3 is 12 residues long. The V end lost 2 bases, the J end lost 5 bases, and 6 bases lay between the germline ends. CDR1 MDHEN and CDR2 SYDVKM come from the germline V gene. This chain's CDR3 is CASSLRQTEAFF. DNA for the CDR3: TGTGCCAGCAGTTTAAGACAGACTGAAGCTTTCTTT. Together with reference TRBV28 and TRBJ1-1, the CDR3 gives the full variable domain: DVKVTQSSRYLVKRTGEKVFLECVQDMDHENMFWYRQDPGLGLRLIYFSYDVKMKEKGDIPEGYSVSREKKERFSLILESASTNQTSMYLCASSLRQTEAFFGQGTRLTVV.

This clone was seen ten or more times. V usage is TRBV6-2 or TRBV6-3 and J usage is TRBJ2-7; the D gene is possibly TRBD2 (5 bases). Germline V gives CDR1 MNHEY, CDR2 SVGEGT. The CDR3 is made up of 12 amino acids. The V gene lost 5 bases and the J gene lost 3 bases, with 8 bases spanning the gap. This CDR3 is CASSNSVYEQYF. In DNA form, the CDR3 reads TGTGCCAGCAGTAATAGCGTCTACGAGCAGTACTTC.

This clone appeared a few times. The chain couples TRBV6-1 to TRBJ1-6, with TRBD1 matching 10 bases. Trimming took 9 bases from V and 19 from J; bases not matched to a gene: 24. Germline assignment: CDR1 MNHNS and CDR2 SASEGT. There are 16 residues in the CDR3. The CDR3 DNA sequence: TGTGCCAGACTGGACAGGGGGAGGGGCTATAATTCACACCTACACTTT. Translated, it gives CARLDRGRGYNSHLHF.

A few counts support this clone. The V gene is TRBV27, the J gene TRBJ1-1; D is ambiguous. Germline values: CDR1 MNHEY, CDR2 SMNVEV (reference sequence). The ends were cut back, 7 bases at V and 4 bases at J, with 22 bases in the middle. CDR3 size: 16 residues. The CDR3 sequence is CASTPLEARRCTEAFF. DNA of the CDR3: TGTGCCAGCACCCCTCTGGAGGCCAGAAGGTGCACTGAAGCTTTCTTT.

At least ten counts were recorded for this clone. The chain links TRBV4-1 to TRBJ2-2, with 12 bases fitting TRBD2. This CDR3 comprises 16 residues. After removal of 7 bases from V and 1 base from J, the junction contained 4 bases not matched to a gene. From germline, CDR1 is MGHRA and CDR2 YSYEKL. The CDR3 region is CASNPGLAGNTGELFF. The CDR3 bases are TGCGCCAGCAACCCGGGACTAGCGGGGAACACCGGGGAGCTGTTTTTT.

This clone was counted ten times or more. The V call is TRBV12-3 or TRBV12-4, the J call TRBJ1-2; D gene unclear. The V end was cut by 4 bases, the J end by 6 bases, with 18 bases between. This CDR3 is built from 15 residues. The CDR3 region is CASSWGEGFYDGYTF. CDR3 nucleotide sequence: TGTGCCAGCAGTTGGGGAGAGGGCTTTTATGATGGCTACACCTTC.

This clone has only a few counts. At one end, the junction sequence differs from germline, possibly due to a read error. CDR3 nucleotide sequence: TGTACCAGCAGACGGGACAGACACACTGAAGCTTTCTTT. It specifies CTSRRDRHTEAFF. The rearrangement uses TRBV6-2 or TRBV6-3 and TRBJ1-1; 7 positions agree with TRBD1. The V gene's germline CDR1 is MNHEY and CDR2 SVGEGT. The CDR3 runs 13 residues.

In the case of this clone: Its ends do not fully match the called genes, so a read error is possible. CDR3 region: CASSLAGGAKNIRYF. DNA for the CDR3: TGTGCCAGCAGCTTGGCGGGAGGGGCCAAAAACATTCGGTACTTC. The V call is TRBV6-1, the J call TRBJ2-4; 9 positions agree with TRBD2. The CDR3 extends over 15 amino acids. CDR1 is MNHNS and CDR2 is SASEGT in the germline V gene.

V gene TRBV3-1 combines with J gene TRBJ2-3; the D gene is possibly TRBD1 (6 bases). The ends were cut back, 4 bases at V and 2 bases at J, with 16 bases in the middle. This CDR3 has 16 residues. CDR1 is LGHDT, CDR2 YNNKEL, per germline (reference sequence). This CDR3 is CASSRLGARNTDTQYF. CDR3 bases: TGTGCCAGCAGCCGCCTGGGGGCACGAAACACAGATACGCAGTATTTT.

This clone was recorded at least ten times. This chain connects TRBV15 to TRBJ1-1, with D unclear. Trimming shortened V by 5 bases and J by 4 bases, and 20 bases separated the two germline ends. Germline V gene sequence: CDR1 LNHNV, CDR2 YYDKDF (reference sequence). This CDR3 spans 16 amino acids. The CDR3 sequence: CATSGGPSSRGTEAFF. DNA of the CDR3: TGTGCCACCAGCGGAGGGCCCTCGTCGCGGGGCACTGAAGCTTTCTTT.

This sequence joins TRBV2 and TRBJ2-3; D is tentatively TRBD1 or TRBD2 (5 bases each). V shed 8 bases and J shed 2 bases, with 17 bases lying between them. The CDR3 is made up of 15 amino acids. Per the germline V gene, CDR1 is SNHLY and CDR2 is FYNNEI. This chain's CDR3 is CASGTDVPVTDTQYF. CDR3 in DNA: TGTGCCAGCGGGACGGACGTCCCTGTCACAGATACGCAGTATTTT. The variable domain in full, completed from reference TRBV2 and TRBJ2-3, reads EPEVTQTPSHQVTQMGQEVILRCVPISNHLYFYWYRQILGQKVEFLVSFYNNEISEKSEIFDDQFSVERPDGSNFTLKIRSTKLEDSAMYFCASGTDVPVTDTQYFGPGTRLTVL.

A note on this clone: Sequence at one end of the junction differs from germline and may be a read error. The genes are TRBV29-1 and TRBJ2-7, with TRBD2 matching over 8 bases. CDR3 length: 13 amino acids. Germline V gene lookup returns CDR1 SQVTM and CDR2 ANQGSEA. The CDR3 protein is CIVEAGDRYEQYF. The DNA for the CDR3 is TGCATCGTTGAAGCGGGAGACCGCTACGAGCAGTACTTC.

There are many counts of this clone. CDR3 in amino acids: CASKSSSGDLTATGELFF. The CDR3 DNA reads as TGTGCCAGTAAAAGTTCCAGCGGGGATCTTACGGCCACCGGGGAGCTGTTTTTT. The chain uses TRBV19 and TRBJ2-2; 7 bases agree with TRBD2. Trimming took 7 bases from V and 4 from J; bases not matched to a gene: 18. The CDR3 consists of 18 residues. In germline, CDR1 is LNHDA, CDR2 SQIVND (reference sequence).